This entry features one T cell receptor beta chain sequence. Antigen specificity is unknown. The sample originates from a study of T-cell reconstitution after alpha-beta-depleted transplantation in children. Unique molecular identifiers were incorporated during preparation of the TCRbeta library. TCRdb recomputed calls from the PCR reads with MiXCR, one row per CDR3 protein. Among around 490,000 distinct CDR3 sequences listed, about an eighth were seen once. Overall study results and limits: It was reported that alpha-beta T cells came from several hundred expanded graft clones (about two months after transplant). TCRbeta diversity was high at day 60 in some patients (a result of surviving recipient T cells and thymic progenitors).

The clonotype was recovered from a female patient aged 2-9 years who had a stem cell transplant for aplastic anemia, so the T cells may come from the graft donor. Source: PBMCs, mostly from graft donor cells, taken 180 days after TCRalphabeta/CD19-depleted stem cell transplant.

In DNA, the CDR3 is TGCAGTGCTAGCCACAGGGTCTACGAGCAGTACTTC. It is translated as CSASHRVYEQYF. The J gene is TRBJ2-7, the V gene TRBV20-1; D may be TRBD1 (6 bases). The CDR3 totals 12 residues. Trimming left V 3 bases short and J 3 bases short, with 9 bases between. The germline gives CDR1 DFQATT, CDR2 SNEGSKA (reference sequence).